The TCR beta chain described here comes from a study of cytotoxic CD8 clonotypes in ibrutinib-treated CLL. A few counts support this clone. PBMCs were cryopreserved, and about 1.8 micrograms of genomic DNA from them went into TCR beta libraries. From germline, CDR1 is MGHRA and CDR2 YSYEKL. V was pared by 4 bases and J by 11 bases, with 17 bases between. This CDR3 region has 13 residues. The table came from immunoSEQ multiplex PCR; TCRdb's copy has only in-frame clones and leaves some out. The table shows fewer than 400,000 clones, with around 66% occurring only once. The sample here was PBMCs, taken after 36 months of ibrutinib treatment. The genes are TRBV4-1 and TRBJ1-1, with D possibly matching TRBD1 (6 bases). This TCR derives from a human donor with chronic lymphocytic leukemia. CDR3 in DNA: TGCGCCAGCAGCCCACGACAGGCCCCGTGGGCTTTCTTT. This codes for CASSPRQAPWAFF.